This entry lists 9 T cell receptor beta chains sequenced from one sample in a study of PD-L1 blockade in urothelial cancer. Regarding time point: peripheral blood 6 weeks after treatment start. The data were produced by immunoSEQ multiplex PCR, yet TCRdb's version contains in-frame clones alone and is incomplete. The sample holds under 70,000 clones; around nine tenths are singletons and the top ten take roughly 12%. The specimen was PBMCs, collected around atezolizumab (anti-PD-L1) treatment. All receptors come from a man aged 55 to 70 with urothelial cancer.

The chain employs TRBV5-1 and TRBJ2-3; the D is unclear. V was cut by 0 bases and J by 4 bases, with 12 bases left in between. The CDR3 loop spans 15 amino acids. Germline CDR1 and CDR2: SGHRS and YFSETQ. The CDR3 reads CASSLGGMVSDTQYF. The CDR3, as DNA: TGCGCCAGCAGCTTGGGCGGAATGGTTTCAGATACGCAGTATTTT.

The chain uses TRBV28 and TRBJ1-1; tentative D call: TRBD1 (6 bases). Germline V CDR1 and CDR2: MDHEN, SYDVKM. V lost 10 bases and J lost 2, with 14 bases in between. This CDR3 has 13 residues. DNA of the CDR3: TGTGCCATCCAAAGGGGGGGCAACACTGAAGCTTTCTTT. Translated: CAIQRGGNTEAFF. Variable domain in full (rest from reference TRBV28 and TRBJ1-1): DVKVTQSSRYLVKRTGEKVFLECVQDMDHENMFWYRQDPGLGLRLIYFSYDVKMKEKGDIPEGYSVSREKKERFSLILESASTNQTSMYLCAIQRGGNTEAFFGQGTRLTVV.

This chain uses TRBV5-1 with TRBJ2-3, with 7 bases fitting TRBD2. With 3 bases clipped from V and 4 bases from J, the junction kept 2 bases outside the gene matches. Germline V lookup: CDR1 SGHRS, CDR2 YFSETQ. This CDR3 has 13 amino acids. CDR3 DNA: TGCGCCAGCAGCTCGACTAGCCCAGATACGCAGTATTTT. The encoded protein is CASSSTSPDTQYF.

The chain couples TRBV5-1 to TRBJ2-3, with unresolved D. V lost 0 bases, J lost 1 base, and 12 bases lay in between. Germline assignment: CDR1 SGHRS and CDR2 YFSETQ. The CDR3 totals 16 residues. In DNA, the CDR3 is TGCGCCAGCAGCTTGGAGGCGCACAGTGGCACAGATACGCAGTATTTT. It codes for CASSLEAHSGTDTQYF.

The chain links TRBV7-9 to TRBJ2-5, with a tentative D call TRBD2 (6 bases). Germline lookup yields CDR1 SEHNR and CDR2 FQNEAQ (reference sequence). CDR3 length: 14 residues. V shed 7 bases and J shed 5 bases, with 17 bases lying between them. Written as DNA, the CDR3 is TGTGCCAGCACTGTAGAGACGGGGGTGGAGACCCAGTACTTC. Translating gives CASTVETGVETQYF.

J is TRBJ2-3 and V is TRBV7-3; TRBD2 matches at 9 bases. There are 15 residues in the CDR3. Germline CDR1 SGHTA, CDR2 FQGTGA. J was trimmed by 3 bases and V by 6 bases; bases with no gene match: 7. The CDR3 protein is CASSAPSGRTDTQYF. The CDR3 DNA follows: TGTGCCAGCAGTGCACCAAGCGGGAGGACAGATACGCAGTATTTT.

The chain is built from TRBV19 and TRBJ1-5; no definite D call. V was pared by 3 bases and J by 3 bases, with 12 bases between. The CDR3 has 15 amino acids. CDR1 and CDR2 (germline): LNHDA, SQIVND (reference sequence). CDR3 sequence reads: CASSISQEPNQPQHF. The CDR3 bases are TGTGCCAGTAGTATCTCTCAGGAACCCAATCAGCCCCAGCATTTT.

The CDR3 loop reads CAIRGQGNEKLFF. CDR3 coding DNA: TGTGCCATCAGGGGACAGGGGAATGAAAAACTGTTTTTT. The chain uses TRBV10-3 and TRBJ1-4; 10 bases match TRBD1. Per germline, CDR1 ENHRY and CDR2 SYGVKD. CDR3 size: 13 residues. The junction had 0 bases not matched to a gene; V was cut back by 6 bases and J by 5 bases.

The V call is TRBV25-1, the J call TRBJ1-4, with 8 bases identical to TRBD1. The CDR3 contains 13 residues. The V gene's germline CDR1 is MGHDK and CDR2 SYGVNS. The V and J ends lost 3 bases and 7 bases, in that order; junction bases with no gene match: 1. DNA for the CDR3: TGTGCCAGCAGTGATACAGGGGGTGAAAAACTGTTTTTT. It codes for CASSDTGGEKLFF.